This is a list of T cell receptor beta chains from one sample in a study of blood T cell repertoires in COVID-19. Produced via immunoSEQ multiplex PCR; TCRdb's table is partial and in-frame only. In the table there are roughly 280,000 clones, around 93% of which are singletons. The sample comprised PBMCs or T cells enriched from blood (not recorded which). The receptors derive from a man aged 40-50 years who had been exposed to COVID-19. Each CDR3 is given with its conserved first and last residue. The D gene is left open where the match is weak. Size values are once, few and many counts, or a class for expanded clones, and some rows have none.

clone_size	v_call	j_call	d_call	cdr3_nt	cdr3_aa
-	TRBV15	TRBJ2-7	-	TGTGCCACGGGACAACCGCAGTACTTC	CATGQPQYF
-	TRBV7-3	TRBJ2-1	TRBD2	TGTGCCAGCAGTTATACTAGCGGCGGGAGTCAGCCCGAGCAGTTCTTC	CASSYTSGGSQPEQFF
-	TRBV19	TRBJ2-1	TRBD2	TGTGCCAGTAGAGGACTAGCGGGAGTCACTGAGCAGTTCTTC	CASRGLAGVTEQFF
-	TRBV5-4	TRBJ2-2	TRBD1	TGTGCCAGCAGCTATATGACAGGGGGTAGCACCGGGGAGCTGTTTTTT	CASSYMTGGSTGELFF
-	TRBV9	TRBJ2-7	TRBD2	TGTGCCAGCAGCGTAGCTGGGGCGGGAGGGGCCGAGCAGTACTTC	CASSVAGAGGAEQYF
-	TRBV5-6	TRBJ1-2	TRBD1	TGTGCCAGCAGCACGAACCGGGACAGGGGGCACTATGGCTACACCTTC	CASSTNRDRGHYGYTF
few	TRBV9	TRBJ2-2	TRBD2	TGTGCCAGCAGCGCCATCCCTGCGACTAGCGGGAGAACCGGGGAGCTGTTTTTT	CASSAIPATSGRTGELFF
-	TRBV5-4	TRBJ2-5	-	TGTGCCAGCAGCCTCCGGCTAGCGAAAGAGACCCAGTACTTC	CASSLRLAKETQYF
-	TRBV3-1/TRBV3-2	TRBJ2-5	TRBD2	TGTGCCAGCAGCCAAGAAAGACTAGCGGGGAAAGAGACCCAGTACTTC	CASSQERLAGKETQYF
many	TRBV19	TRBJ1-5	TRBD1	TGTGCCAGTTCGGAACACAGGGGGCTGTGGCGCAATCAGCCCCAGCATTTT	CASSEHRGLWRNQPQHF
-	TRBV7-8	TRBJ1-4	-	TGTGCCAGCAGCCGACCCGCGGGTAATGAAAAACTGTTTTTT	CASSRPAGNEKLFF
-	TRBV9	TRBJ2-2	-	TGTGCCAGCAGCCACACGCTGGCCGGGGAGCTGTTTTTT	CASSHTLAGELFF
-	TRBV3-1/TRBV3-2	TRBJ2-4	TRBD1	TGTGCCAGCAGCCAAACCGGACCGGGACAGAAGTACTTC	CASSQTGPGQKYF
-	TRBV4-1	TRBJ2-1	TRBD2	TGCGCCAGCAGCCAAGATTCTAGCGGGAGGGCCTATGAGCAGTTCTTC	CASSQDSSGRAYEQFF
-	TRBV28	TRBJ1-6	-	TGTGCCACCCGAAGACGGGATAATTCACCCCTCCACTTT	CATRRRDNSPLHF
-	TRBV11-2	TRBJ2-1	TRBD2	TGTGCCAGCAGCTTAGGACTAGCGCCTAATGAGCAGTTCTTC	CASSLGLAPNEQFF
-	TRBV28	TRBJ1-6	-	TGTGCCAGCAGTTTAAAAACCAGGGTTTTTTCACCCCTCCACTTT	CASSLKTRVFSPLHF
-	TRBV27	TRBJ2-7	TRBD2	TGTGCCAGCAGTTTCACTAGCGGGAGGGAATACGAGCAGTACTTC	CASSFTSGREYEQYF
-	TRBV11-3	TRBJ1-1	-	TGTGCCAGCAGCCGCGGTACTGAAGCTTTCTTT	CASSRGTEAFF
-	TRBV7-8	TRBJ2-2	-	TGTGCCAGCAGCTTAGAGATGGAGTCCGGGTCCGGGGAGCTGTTTTTT	CASSLEMESGSGELFF
-	TRBV3-1/TRBV3-2	TRBJ2-2	TRBD2	TGTGCCAGCAGCCAACCCGGGACTAGCGGGAACACCGGGGAGCTGTTTTTT	CASSQPGTSGNTGELFF
-	TRBV7-3	TRBJ1-2	TRBD1	TGTGCCAGCAGCTTGACAGGGGGAGGTGGCTACACCTTC	CASSLTGGGGYTF